Described below is a single T cell receptor (beta chain) sequence and its context. Its antigen is unknown. This sample is part of a study of blood T cells in healthy people across ages. Background on the study: Template switching retrieved approximately one barcoded beta molecule for each two T cells. General study findings and limits: Unsorted PBMC material precluded a definitive naive versus antigen-experienced comparison.

The study recruited healthy Caucasian donors from Russia who were aged roughly 6 to 95. No fewer than 5 micrograms of total RNA were isolated from every sample. A J-beta primer mix and a sample-barcoded 5' primer were used in a second PCR of about 7 to 12 cycles. TCRdb reprocessed the 5' RACE reads via MiXCR and lists one record per CDR3 protein. The profile shows some 920,000 distinct CDR3 sequences, about 53% of them singletons. The J segment lost 8 bases and the V segment lost 3 bases, leaving 13 bases of the junction unmatched. The CDR3 runs to 16 residues. The germline V gene encodes CDR1 WSHSY and CDR2 SAAADI.

The chain combines TRBV10-2 with TRBJ2-1; TRBD2 matches at 7 bases. The TCR originated in a woman between 55 and 75 years old in good health. Sequencing used blood. CDR3 nucleotides: TGCGCCAGCAGTGACATGAGCGGGGATCCCTGGGATGAGCAGTTCTTC. Protein sequence: CASSDMSGDPWDEQFF.